The 20 T cell receptor beta chains given below trace back to one sample, sequenced in a study of Tregs in tolerant kidney transplant recipients. Assay used: immunoSEQ multiplex PCR; TCRdb lists only in-frame clones, some missing. This table holds 110,000 or so clones, roughly nine tenths found once. Specimen: CD4+ T cells from blood. These receptors were obtained from a human donor in good health.

The gene calls are TRBV6-5 and TRBJ1-4; D gene unclear. CDR3 length equals 15 residues. Germline lookup yields CDR1 MNHEY and CDR2 SVGAGI. With 1 base removed from V and 0 bases from J, the gap between germline ends came to 6 bases. CDR3 amino acids: CASSYFTPTNEKLFF. In DNA, the CDR3 is TGTGCCAGCAGTTACTTTACCCCAACTAATGAAAAACTGTTTTTT.

The chain employs TRBV5-1 and TRBJ2-5; D may correspond to TRBD1 or TRBD2 (5 bases each). Deletions cut 7 bases from V and 5 bases from J, with 15 bases between. The germline CDR1 and CDR2 sequences are SGHRS and YFSETQ. This CDR3 has 13 amino acids. The CDR3 DNA reads TGCGCCAGCCGAAACGGGGACGGGGAGACCCAGTACTTC. Amino acid sequence: CASRNGDGETQYF. The complete variable domain, with remaining parts taken from reference TRBV5-1 and TRBJ2-5, reads KAGVTQTPRYLIKTRGQQVTLSCSPISGHRSVSWYQQTPGQGLQFLFEYFSETQRNKGNFPGRFSGRQFSNSRSEMNVSTLELGDSALYLCASRNGDGETQYFGPGTRLLVL.

The chain couples TRBV28 to TRBJ1-6, with a possible D match to TRBD1 (5 bases). CDR1 is MDHEN, CDR2 SYDVKM, per germline. This CDR3 region has 15 residues. The V end lost 6 bases, the J end lost 5 bases, and 14 bases lay between the germline ends. The CDR3, as DNA: TGTGCCAGCAGCAATCAGGGAACTCATAATTCACCCCTCCACTTT. Encoded protein: CASSNQGTHNSPLHF.

V and J are TRBV25-1 and TRBJ2-7, with TRBD1 matching over 10 bases. V shed 4 bases, J shed 2 bases, and the junction held 2 bases outside the gene matches. CDR1 and CDR2 from the germline V gene are MGHDK and SYGVNS. This CDR3 comprises 14 residues. This CDR3 reads CASSAGTGAYEQYF. In DNA form, the CDR3 reads TGTGCCAGCAGTGCCGGGACAGGGGCCTACGAGCAGTACTTC.

The chain employs TRBV7-6 and TRBJ2-5; D remains ambiguous. The V and J ends lost 2 bases and 3 bases respectively, with 4 bases between them. Per germline, CDR1 SGHVS and CDR2 FNYEAQ. The CDR3 consists of 12 residues. CDR3 sequence (DNA): TGTGCCAGCAGCTTATTTGAAGAGACCCAGTACTTC. This encodes CASSLFEETQYF.

This clone was seen only a few times. The chain uses TRBV6-1 and TRBJ2-5; perhaps TRBD1 as D (6 bases). This CDR3 spans 15 amino acids. CDR1 is MNHNS and CDR2 is SASEGT in the germline V gene. Trimming removed 7 bases at V and 1 base at J, with 16 bases between. CDR3 loop: CASIPFRGIQETQYF. The CDR3 region has the DNA TGTGCCAGCATCCCTTTTAGGGGGATCCAAGAGACCCAGTACTTC.

The rearrangement links TRBV28 to TRBJ2-7; D remains unclear. The CDR3 length is 11 residues. Germline V lookup: CDR1 MDHEN, CDR2 SYDVKM. V dropped 5 bases and J dropped 4 bases, with 6 bases sitting between them. The DNA for the CDR3 is TGTGCCAGCAGTCCTAAGTACGAGCAGTACTTC. Amino acids: CASSPKYEQYF. Full variable domain (rest looked up from reference TRBV28 and TRBJ2-7): DVKVTQSSRYLVKRTGEKVFLECVQDMDHENMFWYRQDPGLGLRLIYFSYDVKMKEKGDIPEGYSVSREKKERFSLILESASTNQTSMYLCASSPKYEQYFGPGTRLTVT.

The rearrangement uses TRBV18 and TRBJ2-2; possible D gene TRBD1, 5 bases. The CDR3 contains 16 residues. CDR1 is KGHSH, CDR2 LQKENI, per germline. The V and J ends lost 0 bases and 0 bases respectively, with 8 bases between them. Written as DNA, the CDR3 is TGTGCCAGCTCACCACCGACCAGGGCGAACACCGGGGAGCTGTTTTTT. Protein: CASSPPTRANTGELFF.

This chain connects TRBV19 to TRBJ2-1, with 9 bases matching TRBD2. Germline CDR1 reads LNHDA; CDR2 reads SQIVND (reference sequence). With 5 bases clipped from V and 8 bases from J, the junction kept 13 bases outside the gene matches. The CDR3 loop spans 16 amino acids. The CDR3 is CASSPTRGLAFHEQFF. CDR3 DNA: TGTGCCAGTAGTCCCACCCGAGGACTAGCGTTTCATGAGCAGTTCTTC.

The gene calls are TRBV29-1 and TRBJ2-3; possibly TRBD2 for D (5 bases). Germline CDR1 reads SQVTM; CDR2 reads ANQGSEA. Between the trimmed V and J ends, which lost 4 bases and 2 bases, there was a span of 13 bases. The CDR3 is 14 amino acids. CDR3 in DNA: TGCAGCGTTGCCCGGCTAGCTTCCACAGATACGCAGTATTTT. Protein: CSVARLASTDTQYF.

J is TRBJ2-1 and V is TRBV6-1; D perhaps matches TRBD2 (5 bases). Between the trimmed V and J ends, which lost 7 bases and 6 bases, there was a span of 10 bases. Germline CDR1 is MNHNS and CDR2 is SASEGT. The length of the CDR3 is 12 residues. CDR3 coding DNA: TGTGCCAGCACGCGGGCGGGCAATGAGCAGTTCTTC. Protein: CASTRAGNEQFF.

The chain employs TRBV7-2 and TRBJ2-7, with a weak D call TRBD2 (5 bases). This CDR3 is 16 amino acids long. From germline, CDR1 is SGHTA and CDR2 FQGNSA. Trimming cost V 2 bases and J 7 bases, with 21 bases left between them. CDR3 sequence: CASSLRAAASGEEQYF. CDR3 nucleotide sequence: TGTGCCAGCAGCTTAAGAGCGGCAGCTTCTGGGGAAGAGCAGTACTTC. Looking up the rest from reference TRBV7-2 and TRBJ2-7 gives the full variable domain: GAGVSQSPSNKVTEKGKDVELRCDPISGHTALYWYRQSLGQGLEFLIYFQGNSAPDKSGLPSDRFSAERTGGSVSTLTIQRTQQEDSAVYLCASSLRAAASGEEQYFGPGTRLTVT.

V gene TRBV7-9 combines with J gene TRBJ2-7, with TRBD1 matching over 7 bases. J lost 4 bases, V lost 2 bases, and 5 bases had no gene match. Per germline, CDR1 SEHNR and CDR2 FQNEAQ (reference sequence). There are 14 residues in the CDR3. CDR3 amino acids: CASSLSGGRYEQYF. The CDR3 DNA follows: TGTGCCAGCAGCTTATCAGGGGGAAGGTACGAGCAGTACTTC.

J is TRBJ2-5 and V is TRBV19, with TRBD2 matching 16 bases. CDR1 is LNHDA, CDR2 SQIVND, per germline (reference sequence). The CDR3 covers 18 residues. Trimming took 5 bases from V and 4 from J; bases not matched to a gene: 10. CDR3 sequence: CASSQPGLAGGNIETQYF. The CDR3 DNA reads as TGTGCCAGTAGTCAGCCGGGACTAGCGGGGGGGAATATAGAGACCCAGTACTTC.

The chain carries TRBV6-6 and TRBJ2-3; D is unclear. This CDR3 contains 12 residues. The germline V gene encodes CDR1 MNHNY and CDR2 SVGAGI (reference sequence). V gave up 6 bases and J gave up 6 bases, with 10 bases separating them. In nucleotides, the CDR3 is TGTGCCAGCAGCGCCGTCGGGGATACGCAGTATTTT. Translated, it gives CASSAVGDTQYF.

The V gene is TRBV11-2, the J gene TRBJ2-2; D unresolved. The CDR3 is made up of 15 amino acids. Germline CDR1 reads SGHAT; CDR2 reads FQNNGV. Trimming removed 5 bases from V and 5 bases from J, with 15 bases in between. CDR3 nucleotides: TGTGCCAGCAGCCCCGTTAGTCTAGGAACCGGGGAGCTGTTTTTT. Translated, it gives CASSPVSLGTGELFF.

The V gene is TRBV19, the J gene TRBJ2-7; TRBD2 agrees at 10 bases. The trim removed 3 bases at V and 7 bases at J, leaving 18 bases unmatched. Germline CDR1 and CDR2: LNHDA and SQIVND (reference sequence). The CDR3 has 18 amino acids. Here the CDR3 DNA reads TGTGCCAGTAGTATCCATGGTCCTCTAGCGGGAGCCCCGGGAGAGCAGTACTTC. Translating it yields CASSIHGPLAGAPGEQYF.

This rearrangement joins TRBV5-4 to TRBJ1-4; 9 bases are shared with TRBD1. The CDR3 covers 15 residues. The germline CDR1 and CDR2 sequences are SGHNT and YYREEE (reference sequence). V dropped 4 bases and J dropped 6; count of bases not matched to a gene: 7. CDR3 in DNA: TGTGCCAGCAGCCGCACAGGGGGCCGAGATGAAAAACTGTTTTTT. It codes for CASSRTGGRDEKLFF.

The chain joins TRBV7-7 to TRBJ2-2; D is unresolved. CDR1 is SSHAT, CDR2 FNYEAQ, per germline (reference sequence). The V end lost 5 bases, the J end lost 7 bases, and 14 bases lay between the germline ends. This CDR3 is 14 amino acids long. CDR3 protein: CASSPASRYGELFF. The CDR3 nucleotides read TGTGCCAGCAGCCCCGCTTCGCGATACGGGGAGCTGTTTTTT. Together with reference TRBV7-7 and TRBJ2-2, the CDR3 gives the full variable domain: GAGVSQSPRYKVTKRGQDVTLRCDPISSHATLYWYQQALGQGPEFLTYFNYEAQPDKSGLPSDRFSAERPEGSISTLTIQRTEQRDSAMYRCASSPASRYGELFFGEGSRLTVL.

The V gene is TRBV9, the J gene TRBJ2-7, with 7 bases fitting TRBD2. This CDR3 has 16 residues. The trim removed 3 bases at V and 3 bases at J, leaving 12 bases unmatched. The germline V gene has CDR1 SGDLS and CDR2 YYNGEE. For the CDR3, the DNA is TGTGCCAGCAGCGCCTGGATAGCGGGTGATAACTACGAGCAGTACTTC. Its translation: CASSAWIAGDNYEQYF.